This TCR beta chain was profiled in a study of breast tumors, draining lymph nodes, adjacent tissues. Study-wide results and caveats: Tumors had less TCR diversity than lymph nodes, more than nontumor tissue.

Samples came from axillary lymph nodes draining the breast cancer. This CDR3 has 14 residues. V lost 5 bases, J lost 1 base, and 12 bases lay in between. TCRdb analysed the multiplex PCR reads with MiXCR anew, one entry per CDR3 protein. The table includes under 250,000 distinct CDR3 sequences, about 30% detected once. This clonotype came up many times. No antigen is known for it. The specimen was axillary lymph node tissue. The chain couples TRBV12-3 or TRBV12-4 to TRBJ2-7, with D possibly being TRBD2 (6 bases). This TCR was recovered from a female donor with breast cancer. Some clones in this sample may be carry-over from other donors' samples. The CDR3 nucleotides are TGTGCCAGCAGTACCGAGGGAGGTTCCTACGAGCAGTACTTC. Encoded protein: CASSTEGGSYEQYF.